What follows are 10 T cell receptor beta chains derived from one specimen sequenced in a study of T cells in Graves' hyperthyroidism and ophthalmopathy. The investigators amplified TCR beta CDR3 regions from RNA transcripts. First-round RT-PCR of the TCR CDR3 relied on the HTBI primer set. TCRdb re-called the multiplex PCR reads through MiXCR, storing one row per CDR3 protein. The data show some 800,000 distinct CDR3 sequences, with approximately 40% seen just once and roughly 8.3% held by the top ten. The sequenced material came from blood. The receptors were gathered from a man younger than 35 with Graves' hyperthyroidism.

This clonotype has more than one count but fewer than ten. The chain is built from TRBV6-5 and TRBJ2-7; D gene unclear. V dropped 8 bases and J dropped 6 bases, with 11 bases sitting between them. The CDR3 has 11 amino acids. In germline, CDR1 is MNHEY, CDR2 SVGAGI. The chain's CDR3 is CASVRGGEQYF. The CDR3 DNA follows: TGTGCCAGCGTCAGAGGTGGCGAGCAGTACTTC.

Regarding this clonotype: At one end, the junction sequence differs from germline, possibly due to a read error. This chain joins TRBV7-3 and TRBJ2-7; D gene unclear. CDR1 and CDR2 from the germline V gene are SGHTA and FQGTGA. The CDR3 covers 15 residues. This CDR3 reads CASSQDRGSFYEQYF. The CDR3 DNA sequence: TGCGCCAGCAGCCAAGATAGAGGCAGCTTCTACGAGCAGTACTTC.

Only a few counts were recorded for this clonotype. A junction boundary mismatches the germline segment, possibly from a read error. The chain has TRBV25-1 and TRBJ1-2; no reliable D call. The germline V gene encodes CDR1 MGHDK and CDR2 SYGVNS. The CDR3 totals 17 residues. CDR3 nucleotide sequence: TGTGCTAGTGGTTTGGTAAAGGAGTACGAACTGTCCTATGGCTATACCTTC. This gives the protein CASGLVKEYELSYGYTF.

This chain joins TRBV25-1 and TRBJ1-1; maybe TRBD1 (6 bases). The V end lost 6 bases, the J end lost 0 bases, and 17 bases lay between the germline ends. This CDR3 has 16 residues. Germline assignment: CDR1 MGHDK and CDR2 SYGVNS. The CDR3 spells CASSRIMTGLNTEAFF. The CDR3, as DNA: TGTGCCAGCAGCAGGATAATGACAGGACTGAACACTGAAGCTTTCTTT.

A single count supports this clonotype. The CDR3 region is CASSTRTPRRNQPQHF. The CDR3 region has the DNA TGTGCCAGTAGTACGCGGACACCAAGGCGCAATCAGCCCCAGCATTTT. The gene calls are TRBV19 and TRBJ1-5; tentatively, D is TRBD1 (5 bases). V lost 4 bases, J lost 2 bases, and 15 bases lay in between. CDR3 length equals 16 residues. Germline CDR1 is LNHDA and CDR2 is SQIVND (reference sequence). Supplemented by reference TRBV19 and TRBJ1-5, the full variable domain reads DGGITQSPKYLFRKEGQNVTLSCEQNLNHDAMYWYRQDPGQGLRLIYYSQIVNDFQKGDIAEGYSVSREKKESFPLTVTSAQKNPTAFYLCASSTRTPRRNQPQHFGDGTRLSIL.

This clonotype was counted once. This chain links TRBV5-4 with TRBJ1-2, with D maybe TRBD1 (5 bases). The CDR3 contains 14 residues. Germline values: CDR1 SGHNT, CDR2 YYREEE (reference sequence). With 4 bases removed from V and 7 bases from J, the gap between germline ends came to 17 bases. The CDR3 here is CASSVDRHRFGYTF. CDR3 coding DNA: TGTGCCAGCAGCGTTGACAGACACCGGTTTGGCTACACCTTC.

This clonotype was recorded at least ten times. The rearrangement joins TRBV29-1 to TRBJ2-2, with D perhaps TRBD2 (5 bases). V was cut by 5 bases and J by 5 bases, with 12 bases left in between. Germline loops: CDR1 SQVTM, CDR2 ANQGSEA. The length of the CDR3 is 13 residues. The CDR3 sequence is CSVRGRGTGELFF. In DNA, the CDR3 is TGCAGCGTTCGTGGGAGAGGGACCGGGGAGCTGTTTTTT.

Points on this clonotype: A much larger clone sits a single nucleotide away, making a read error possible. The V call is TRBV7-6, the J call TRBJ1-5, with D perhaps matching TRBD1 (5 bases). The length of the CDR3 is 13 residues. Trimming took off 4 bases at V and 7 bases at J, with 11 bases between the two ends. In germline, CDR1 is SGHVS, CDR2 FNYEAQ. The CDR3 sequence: CASSCDTGQPQHF. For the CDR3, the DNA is TGTGCCAGCAGCTGTGACACAGGCCAGCCCCAGCATTTT. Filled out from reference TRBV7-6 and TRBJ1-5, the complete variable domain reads GAGVSQSPRYKVTKRGQDVALRCDPISGHVSLYWYRQALGQGPEFLTYFNYEAQQDKSGLPNDRFSAERPEGSISTLTIQRTEQRDSAMYRCASSCDTGQPQHFGDGTRLSIL.

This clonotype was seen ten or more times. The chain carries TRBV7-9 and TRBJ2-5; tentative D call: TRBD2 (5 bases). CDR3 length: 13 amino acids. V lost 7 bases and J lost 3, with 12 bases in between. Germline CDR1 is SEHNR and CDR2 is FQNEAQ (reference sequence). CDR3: CASNKAGEETQYF. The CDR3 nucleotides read TGTGCCAGCAACAAGGCCGGGGAAGAGACCCAGTACTTC. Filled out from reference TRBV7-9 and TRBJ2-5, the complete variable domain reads DTGVSQNPRHKITKRGQNVTFRCDPISEHNRLYWYRQTLGQGPEFLTYFQNEAQLEKSRLLSDRFSAERPKGSFSTLEIQRTEQGDSAMYLCASNKAGEETQYFGPGTRLLVL.

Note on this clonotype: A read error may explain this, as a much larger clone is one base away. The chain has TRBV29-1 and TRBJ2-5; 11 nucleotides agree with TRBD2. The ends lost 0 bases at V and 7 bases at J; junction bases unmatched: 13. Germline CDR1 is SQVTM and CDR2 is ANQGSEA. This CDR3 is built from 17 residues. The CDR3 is CSVEDGSTSGVKGTQYF. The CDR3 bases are TGCAGCGTTGAAGACGGCTCGACTAGCGGGGTGAAGGGGACCCAGTACTTC. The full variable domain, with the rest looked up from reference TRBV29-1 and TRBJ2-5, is SAVISQKPSRDICQRGTSLTIQCQVDSQVTMMFWYRQQPGQSLTLIATANQGSEATYESGFVIDKFPISRPNLTFSTLTVSNMSPEDSSIYLCSVEDGSTSGVKGTQYFGPGTRLLVL.